Following are 30 T cell receptor beta chains from one sample sequenced in a study of blood T cell repertoires in COVID-19. This table comes from immunoSEQ multiplex PCR, and its TCRdb copy is limited to in-frame clones, with some not included. Of about 330,000 clones listed, about 90% were seen once; the top ten hold approximately 5.3%. The material sequenced was PBMCs or T cells enriched from blood (not recorded which). The receptors shown here come from a woman between 25 and 40 years old who had recovered from COVID-19.

This chain uses TRBV11-2 with TRBJ1-2, with 7 bases aligning to TRBD1. Trimming cost V 1 base and J 5 bases; bases outside gene matches: 13. The CDR3 has 17 amino acids. Germline CDR1 reads SGHAT; CDR2 reads FQNNGV. The CDR3 spells CASSLGPSGTVWYGYTF. CDR3 coding DNA: TGTGCCAGCAGCTTAGGCCCCTCAGGGACAGTTTGGTATGGCTACACCTTC.

The rearrangement joins TRBV28 to TRBJ2-5; TRBD1 is a possible D gene (5 bases). CDR3 size: 15 residues. Trimming took off 1 base at V and 5 bases at J, with 14 bases between the two ends. CDR1 and CDR2 (germline): MDHEN, SYDVKM. The CDR3 loop is CASSLFRQQWETQYF. As DNA, the CDR3 is TGTGCCAGCAGTTTATTCAGACAGCAGTGGGAGACCCAGTACTTC.

The chain has TRBV7-9 and TRBJ1-1; unclear D gene. CDR1 is SEHNR and CDR2 is FQNEAQ in the germline V gene (reference sequence). The CDR3 is made up of 14 amino acids. Trimming took 3 bases from V and 0 from J, leaving 8 bases between them. Here the CDR3 reads CASSLWGVNTEAFF. Here the CDR3 DNA reads TGTGCCAGCAGCTTGTGGGGAGTGAACACTGAAGCTTTCTTT.

This clone was seen a single time. The chain uses TRBV6-5 and TRBJ2-7, with 9 bases lining up with TRBD1. Looked up from germline, CDR1 is MNHEY and CDR2 is SVGAGI. The CDR3 runs to 15 residues. After removal of 5 bases from V and 7 bases from J, the junction contained 12 bases not matched to a gene. The CDR3 bases are TGTGCCAGCAGTATACGACAGGGGGGTTCGAGTGAGCAGTACTTC. Translating gives CASSIRQGGSSEQYF.

The chain recombines TRBV5-4 with TRBJ2-3, with 9 bases matching TRBD2. V shed 5 bases, J shed 7 bases, and the junction held 11 bases outside the gene matches. The CDR3 runs to 15 residues. The germline V gene encodes CDR1 SGHNT and CDR2 YYREEE (reference sequence). The CDR3 here is CASSRSGGPSYTQYF. In DNA form, the CDR3 reads TGTGCCAGCAGTCGCAGCGGGGGGCCCTCATATACGCAGTATTTT.

The V and J genes are TRBV7-2 and TRBJ1-5; D remains ambiguous. The CDR3 has 14 residues. Germline assignment: CDR1 SGHTA and CDR2 FQGNSA. Trimming took off 1 base at V and 9 bases at J, with 13 bases between the two ends. CDR3 sequence reads: CASSLGPPQRPQHF. CDR3 sequence (DNA): TGTGCCAGCAGCTTAGGGCCCCCTCAACGGCCCCAGCATTTT.

This chain joins TRBV28 and TRBJ1-4; D gene uncertain. This CDR3 comprises 14 residues. Germline V gene data show CDR1 as MDHEN and CDR2 as SYDVKM. The V end was cut by 2 bases, the J end by 5 bases, with 9 bases between. The CDR3 bases are TGTGCCAGCAGTTTAACGGGTACGAATGAAAAACTGTTTTTT. Its translation: CASSLTGTNEKLFF.

The genes are TRBV6-5 and TRBJ2-3; the match to TRBD1 covers 8 bases. CDR1 is MNHEY, CDR2 SVGAGI, per germline. The V gene end was trimmed by 2 bases and the J gene end by 1 base; junction bases not matched to a gene: 2. The CDR3 contains 15 residues. This chain's CDR3 is CASSYRQGRTDTQYF. The CDR3 DNA reads as TGTGCCAGCAGTTACCGACAGGGGCGCACAGATACGCAGTATTTT.

This chain connects TRBV2 to TRBJ1-2; 7 bases fit TRBD1. The length of the CDR3 is 13 residues. Trimming removed 6 bases from V and 7 bases from J; junction bases left unmatched: 8. Per germline, CDR1 SNHLY and CDR2 FYNNEI. The CDR3 sequence is CASRGTGDGGYTF. The CDR3 region has the DNA TGTGCCAGCAGGGGAACAGGGGATGGTGGCTACACCTTC.

CDR3 sequence (DNA): TGCGCCAGCAGCCAAGAAGGGAGGGGCCGGGTGCAGTATTTT. This translates into CASSQEGRGRVQYF. This chain joins TRBV4-3 and TRBJ2-3; 7 positions match TRBD2. The CDR3 is 14 amino acids. Germline loops: CDR1 LGHNA, CDR2 YSLEER. J gave up 11 bases and V 0 bases, and 8 bases lay outside the gene matches.

This sequence joins TRBV20-1 and TRBJ1-1, with D tentatively TRBD1 (5 bases). The CDR3 contains 13 residues. From germline, CDR1 is DFQATT and CDR2 SNEGSKA (reference sequence). The V end was cut by 3 bases, the J end by 6 bases, with 14 bases between. The CDR3 DNA is TGCAGTGCTAGTAAACGTAAGGGGTCTGAAGCTTTCTTT. Protein product: CSASKRKGSEAFF.

The chain has TRBV5-6 and TRBJ1-1; TRBD1 matches 7 bases. The CDR3 spans 13 residues. Germline CDR1 SGHDT, CDR2 YYEEEE. V dropped 0 bases and J dropped 6; count of bases not matched to a gene: 2. The CDR3 bases are TGTGCCAGCAGCTTGGGCACAGGGGCTGAAGCTTTCTTT. It translates to CASSLGTGAEAFF.

The sample holds a few counts of this clone. The chain joins TRBV5-1 to TRBJ2-2, with D possibly being TRBD2 (5 bases). The V end lost 1 base, the J end lost 6 bases, and 10 bases lay between the germline ends. CDR1 is SGHRS and CDR2 is YFSETQ in the germline V gene. The CDR3 covers 14 residues. CDR3 amino acids: CASSLRQEAGELFF. The CDR3 nucleotides read TGCGCCAGCAGCTTGCGTCAGGAGGCCGGGGAGCTGTTTTTT.

The chain links TRBV4-3 to TRBJ1-6; D is perhaps TRBD1 (6 bases). The CDR3 extends over 14 amino acids. Between the trimmed V and J ends, which lost 0 bases and 8 bases, there was a span of 8 bases. From germline, CDR1 is LGHNA and CDR2 YSLEER. The CDR3 reads CASSQDSGDSPLHF. Written as DNA, the CDR3 is TGCGCCAGCAGCCAAGACTCAGGGGATTCACCCCTCCACTTT.

V usage is TRBV30 and J usage is TRBJ2-2, with 7 bases that match TRBD1. Germline V gives CDR1 GTSNPN, CDR2 SVGIG (reference sequence). This CDR3 contains 13 residues. V shed 2 bases, J shed 5 bases, and the junction held 2 bases outside the gene matches. The CDR3 sequence: CAWSTGVTGELFF. The CDR3 nucleotides read TGTGCCTGGAGTACAGGGGTAACCGGGGAGCTGTTTTTT.

This clone appeared a single time. This chain connects TRBV5-1 to TRBJ1-1, with TRBD1 identical over 9 bases. This CDR3 spans 14 amino acids. CDR1 is SGHRS and CDR2 is YFSETQ in the germline V gene. V shed 4 bases and J 3 bases; nucleotides not matched to a gene: 4. The CDR3 loop is CASSRTGADTEAFF. For the CDR3, the DNA is TGCGCCAGCAGCAGGACAGGGGCGGACACTGAAGCTTTCTTT.

The chain uses TRBV5-6 and TRBJ1-4; 8 nucleotides align to TRBD1. The CDR3 length is 14 residues. V was clipped by 5 bases and J by 4 bases; unmatched bases: 4. CDR1 is SGHDT, CDR2 YYEEEE, per germline. CDR3 protein: CASRKQGGNEKLFF. CDR3 DNA sequence: TGTGCCAGCAGAAAACAGGGGGGTAATGAAAAACTGTTTTTT.

The chain recombines TRBV30 with TRBJ1-2, with 8 bases matching TRBD1. V shed 0 bases and J 5 bases; nucleotides not matched to a gene: 8. This CDR3 comprises 15 residues. CDR1 and CDR2 from the germline V gene are GTSNPN and SVGIG (reference sequence). In DNA, the CDR3 is TGTGCCTGGAGTGTTCGCACAGGGGGAATGTATGGCTACACCTTC. It is translated as CAWSVRTGGMYGYTF.

V and J are TRBV7-2 and TRBJ2-3, with 13 bases identical to TRBD2. The CDR3 extends over 15 amino acids. Unmatched junction bases numbered 5, after V lost 5 bases and J lost 6 bases. Germline values: CDR1 SGHTA, CDR2 FQGNSA. The CDR3 protein is CASSPGLAGVDTQYF. Written as DNA, the CDR3 is TGTGCCAGCAGCCCTGGACTAGCGGGGGTTGATACGCAGTATTTT.

The chain joins TRBV12-5 to TRBJ1-1; 10 positions match TRBD1. The V gene end was trimmed by 3 bases and the J gene end by 5 bases; junction bases not matched to a gene: 15. Germline CDR1 LGHNT, CDR2 FRNRAP. There are 18 residues in the CDR3. The CDR3 DNA follows: TGTGCTAGTGGTTTTTCCATTACGGACAGGGGGGAAGGAACTGAAGCTTTCTTT. It specifies CASGFSITDRGEGTEAFF.

The rearrangement uses TRBV27 and TRBJ1-1, with unresolved D. V lost 3 bases and J 3 bases, leaving 8 bases between the germline ends. Germline V lookup: CDR1 MNHEY, CDR2 SMNVEV (reference sequence). This CDR3 region has 13 residues. In nucleotides, the CDR3 is TGTGCCAGCAGTTTTGGCCAATACACTGAAGCTTTCTTT. Its translation is CASSFGQYTEAFF.

The chain has TRBV29-1 and TRBJ2-1; 9 nucleotides align to TRBD1. V was pared by 8 bases and J by 6 bases, with 8 bases of the junction left unmatched. CDR3 size: 13 residues. Germline CDR1 is SQVTM and CDR2 is ANQGSEA. The DNA for the CDR3 is TGCAGCTCCGGACAGGGGTCAGGCAATGAGCAGTTCTTC. Translation gives CSSGQGSGNEQFF.

This rearrangement joins TRBV12-5 to TRBJ1-5; D is unclear. Germline V gene sequence: CDR1 LGHNT, CDR2 FRNRAP. The CDR3 extends over 12 amino acids. The V gene lost 6 bases and the J gene lost 6 bases, with 9 bases spanning the gap. CDR3 in DNA: TGTGCTAGTGGACTAGGGAGTCAGCCCCAGCATTTT. It specifies CASGLGSQPQHF. Full variable domain (remainder filled in from reference TRBV12-5 and TRBJ1-5): DARVTQTPRHKVTEMGQEVTMRCQPILGHNTVFWYRQTMMQGLELLAYFRNRAPLDDSGMPKDRFSAEMPDATLATLKIQPSEPRDSAVYFCASGLGSQPQHFGDGTRLSIL.

The V and J genes are TRBV7-2 and TRBJ1-3; D gene ambiguous. V gave up 6 bases and J gave up 0 bases, with 15 bases separating them. Germline CDR1 reads SGHTA; CDR2 reads FQGNSA. This CDR3 is built from 16 residues. Written as DNA, the CDR3 is TGTGCCAGCAGTCCAGGTCACACCTTCTCTGGAAACACCATATATTTT. Protein: CASSPGHTFSGNTIYF.

This chain joins TRBV19 and TRBJ1-1; weak D call: TRBD1 (6 bases). Germline-derived CDR1 and CDR2 are LNHDA and SQIVND (reference sequence). CDR3 length: 11 residues. V lost 10 bases to trimming and J lost 5 bases, with 11 bases between them. CDR3 bases: TGTGCCACCACAGGGCGTACTGAAGCTTTCTTT. Amino acid sequence: CATTGRTEAFF.

This chain uses TRBV9 with TRBJ1-2, with 9 bases matching TRBD1. Germline CDR1 is SGDLS and CDR2 is YYNGEE. With V trimmed by 3 bases and J by 4 bases, 7 bases remained unmatched. There are 15 residues in the CDR3. CDR3: CASSADRGMSYGYTF. CDR3 DNA: TGTGCCAGCAGCGCGGACAGGGGTATGTCCTATGGCTACACCTTC.

The CDR3 DNA reads as TGTGCCAGCAGCACCGGGACAGCGCCTTCAACGCTCTATGGCTACACCTTC. Its protein product is CASSTGTAPSTLYGYTF. The chain carries TRBV5-4 and TRBJ1-2; 7 positions match TRBD1. Germline lookup yields CDR1 SGHNT and CDR2 YYREEE (reference sequence). The length of the CDR3 is 17 residues. The J segment lost 4 bases and the V segment lost 4 bases, leaving 16 bases of the junction unmatched. Together with reference TRBV5-4 and TRBJ1-2, the CDR3 gives the full variable domain: ETGVTQSPTHLIKTRGQQVTLRCSSQSGHNTVSWYQQALGQGPQFIFQYYREEENGRGNFPPRFSGLQFPNYSSELNVNALELDDSALYLCASSTGTAPSTLYGYTFGSGTRLTVV.

The V gene is TRBV2, the J gene TRBJ1-5; TRBD1 might be the D (5 bases). This CDR3 spans 14 amino acids. Germline loops: CDR1 SNHLY, CDR2 FYNNEI. V was cut by 3 bases and J by 5 bases, with 11 bases left in between. The chain's CDR3 is CASSDSGRHQPQHF. In nucleotides, the CDR3 is TGTGCCAGCAGTGATTCAGGGCGGCATCAGCCCCAGCATTTT.

The chain has TRBV4-1 and TRBJ1-4; D is unclear. Trimming took 0 bases from V and 6 from J, leaving 11 bases between them. This CDR3 spans 15 amino acids. Germline loops: CDR1 MGHRA, CDR2 YSYEKL. The CDR3 spells CASSQEGRSHEKLFF. Here the CDR3 DNA reads TGCGCCAGCAGCCAAGAGGGTAGGAGCCATGAAAAACTGTTTTTT.

The sample holds one count of this clone. The chain has TRBV5-1 and TRBJ2-2; 8 bases fit TRBD1. The germline CDR1 and CDR2 sequences are SGHRS and YFSETQ. CDR3 size: 15 residues. V lost 7 bases, J lost 2 bases, and 7 bases stayed unmatched. The CDR3 DNA is TGCGCCAGCGAGGAGTCAGGGGGCAACACCGGGGAGCTGTTTTTT. The encoded protein is CASEESGGNTGELFF.